This passage covers 5 T cell receptor beta chains from one sample sequenced in a study of blood T cell repertoires in COVID-19. Here immunoSEQ multiplex PCR was the method, and the copy in TCRdb shows in-frame clones only, minus some. The sample has around 310,000 clones; around nine tenths are singletons. Sequencing was performed on PBMCs or T cells enriched from blood (not recorded which). These receptors all come from a young man who had recovered from COVID-19.

The CDR3 is CASSLGENTEAFF. The CDR3 DNA sequence: TGTGCCAGCAGCTTAGGAGAGAACACTGAAGCTTTCTTT. The chain is built from TRBV7-9 and TRBJ1-1; D unresolved. V was shortened by 1 base and J by 1 base, with 4 bases between the two germline ends. The CDR3 has 13 amino acids. Germline CDR1 reads SEHNR; CDR2 reads FQNEAQ (reference sequence).

This clone has just one count. The rearrangement uses TRBV18 and TRBJ2-5; D perhaps matches TRBD1 (5 bases). V dropped 2 bases and J dropped 4 bases, with 14 bases sitting between them. The CDR3 runs 15 residues. CDR1 and CDR2 (germline): KGHSH, LQKENI. Here the CDR3 DNA reads TGTGCCAGCTCACCAGGGGCAGTTGAAGGAGAGACCCAGTACTTC. This sequence encodes CASSPGAVEGETQYF.

This clone came up once. The V and J genes are TRBV11-3 and TRBJ2-3, with TRBD2 identical over 11 bases. The V and J ends lost 1 base and 7 bases, in that order; junction bases with no gene match: 10. The germline CDR1 and CDR2 sequences are SGHNT and YENEEA. This CDR3 contains 17 residues. The chain's CDR3 is CASSLGFDSGGAHTQYF. In nucleotides, the CDR3 is TGTGCCAGCAGCTTAGGGTTCGATAGCGGGGGGGCGCATACGCAGTATTTT.

The chain combines TRBV30 with TRBJ1-2; D unresolved. CDR1 is GTSNPN, CDR2 SVGIG, per germline (reference sequence). The length of the CDR3 is 12 residues. Deletions cut 4 bases from V and 2 bases from J, with 8 bases between. The CDR3 sequence: CAWTPLNYGYTF. The CDR3 coding sequence is TGTGCCTGGACTCCACTGAACTATGGCTACACCTTC.

The chain recombines TRBV7-8 with TRBJ1-5, with a possible D match to TRBD1 (6 bases). The CDR3 covers 16 residues. Per germline, CDR1 SGHVS and CDR2 FQNEAQ. Trimming removed 4 bases from V and 4 bases from J, with 17 bases in between. The CDR3 coding sequence is TGTGCCAGCAGCTCCTCCCGACAGGTTAGAAATCAGCCCCAGCATTTT. Translated: CASSSSRQVRNQPQHF. The whole variable domain, filled in from reference TRBV7-8 and TRBJ1-5, reads GAGVSQSPRYKVAKRGQDVALRCDPISGHVSLFWYQQALGQGPEFLTYFQNEAQLDKSGLPSDRFFAERPEGSVSTLKIQRTQQEDSAVYLCASSSSRQVRNQPQHFGDGTRLSIL.